The rows below give T cell receptor beta chains drawn from one sample of a study of CD8 T cells in ankylosing spondylitis. Using its own MiXCR run on the 5' RACE reads, TCRdb lists one record per CDR3 protein. This table has fewer than 750,000 distinct CDR3 sequences, 15% to 20% appearing once. Sequencing input: blood, either unsorted or a sorted T cell fraction (not recorded which). The receptors derive from a male donor with ankylosing spondylitis. CDR3s include the opening cysteine and the closing phenylalanine or tryptophan. The D gene is left open where the match is weak. Clone size is stated in some rows and not others, as once, few, many or a class when expanded.

few | TRBD2 | TRBJ2-1 | TRBV11-2 | CASSVGLANEQFF | TGTGCCAGCAGCGTGGGACTAGCCAATGAGCAGTTCTTC
. | . | TRBJ2-3 | TRBV7-9 | CASSHIEDTQYF | TGTGCCAGCAGCCATATAGAGGATACGCAGTATTTT
. | . | TRBJ1-3 | TRBV4-2 | CASSQDRGGSGNTIYF | TGTGCCAGCAGCCAAGATAGAGGCGGCTCTGGAAACACCATATATTTT
few | TRBD2 | TRBJ2-1 | TRBV7-9 | CASRSLAGGRYNEQFF | TGTGCCAGCAGATCTTTAGCGGGGGGGAGATACAATGAGCAGTTCTTC
. | . | TRBJ1-2 | TRBV20-1 | CSAPDLTGMRGYTF | TGCAGTGCTCCCGACCTGACAGGAATGAGGGGCTACACCTTC
. | . | TRBJ1-1 | TRBV14 | CASSQVGISTEAFF | TGTGCCAGCAGCCAAGTAGGGATCAGCACTGAAGCTTTCTTT
. | . | TRBJ2-7 | TRBV2 | CASSVSYYEQYF | TGTGCCAGCAGCGTGAGCTACTACGAGCAGTACTTC
few | . | TRBJ2-2 | TRBV4-3 | CASSQDSANANTGELFF | TGCGCCAGCAGCCAAGACTCGGCAAACGCGAACACCGGGGAGCTGTTTTTT
. | . | TRBJ1-1 | TRBV12-3/TRBV12-4 | CASSESGRATAGAFF | TGTGCCAGCAGCGAGAGCGGACGGGCCACCGCGGGAGCTTTCTTT
few | TRBD2 | TRBJ2-7 | TRBV15 | CATSIGLAEEQYF | TGTGCCACCAGCATCGGACTAGCGGAGGAGCAGTACTTC
few | TRBD1 | TRBJ1-3 | TRBV7-9 | CASSADTGDGNTIYF | TGTGCCAGCAGCGCCGACACAGGGGATGGAAACACCATATATTTT
few | TRBD1 | TRBJ1-2 | TRBV6-1 | CASSDRDRGNYGYTF | TGTGCCAGCAGTGACCGGGACAGGGGTAACTATGGCTACACCTTC
. | TRBD2 | TRBJ2-7 | TRBV6-2/TRBV6-3 | CASGLAGAREQYF | TGTGCCAGCGGGTTAGCGGGCGCGAGGGAGCAGTACTTC
. | . | TRBJ2-1 | TRBV13 | CASSPRLINEQFF | TGTGCCAGCAGCCCCAGACTTATCAATGAGCAGTTCTTC
. | TRBD1 | TRBJ2-1 | TRBV9 | CASSVRDRDYNEQFF | TGTGCCAGCAGCGTACGGGACAGGGACTACAATGAGCAGTTCTTC
few | TRBD1 | TRBJ1-5 | TRBV7-2 | CASSLSGGYSNQPQHF | TGTGCCAGCAGCTTATCAGGGGGGTATAGCAATCAGCCCCAGCATTTT
. | . | TRBJ2-7 | TRBV12-3/TRBV12-4 | CASSLTAPYEQYF | TGTGCCAGCAGCCTGACAGCCCCCTACGAGCAGTACTTC
. | . | TRBJ1-2 | TRBV6-1 | CASRSPPNYGYTF | TGTGCCAGCAGATCCCCACCGAACTATGGCTACACCTTC
few | TRBD1 | TRBJ1-6 | TRBV12-3/TRBV12-4 | CASSSKDRANSPLHF | TGTGCCAGCAGTTCTAAGGACAGGGCAAATTCACCCCTCCACTTT
few | . | TRBJ1-6 | TRBV12-3/TRBV12-4 | CASTITRSPLHF | TGTGCCAGCACCATAACGAGGTCACCCCTCCACTTT
. | TRBD1 | TRBJ2-7 | TRBV27 | CASRRGTGTYEQYF | TGTGCCAGCAGGAGAGGGACAGGGACCTACGAGCAGTACTTC
few | . | TRBJ1-6 | TRBV30 | CAWKMDKGPISPLHF | TGTGCCTGGAAGATGGACAAAGGCCCAATTTCACCCCTCCACTTT
. | . | TRBJ2-1 | TRBV11-2 | CASRDAGTSAYNEQFF | TGTGCCAGCAGGGATGCCGGGACAAGTGCCTACAATGAGCAGTTCTTC
. | . | TRBJ2-2 | TRBV27 | CASSSRTGRELFF | TGTGCCAGCAGTTCCAGGACCGGGAGGGAGCTGTTTTTT
few | . | TRBJ1-5 | TRBV2 | CASKGSSNQPQHF | TGTGCCAGCAAGGGCAGTAGCAATCAGCCCCAGCATTTT
. | TRBD2 | TRBJ2-3 | TRBV11-2 | CASSFPSGLAGASPHQDTQYF | TGTGCCAGCAGCTTCCCGTCCGGACTAGCGGGGGCGTCCCCACATCAAGATACGCAGTATTTT
. | . | TRBJ2-7 | TRBV21-1 | CASSKGRGDPYEQYF | TGTGCCAGCAGCAAAGGCAGGGGGGACCCCTACGAGCAGTACTTC
few | . | TRBJ2-2 | TRBV2 | CASSPEWEVSNTGELFF | TGTGCCAGCAGTCCCGAATGGGAGGTATCGAACACCGGGGAGCTGTTTTTT
few | TRBD2 | TRBJ2-3 | TRBV20-1 | CSARDSGGAGGDTQYF | TGCAGTGCTAGAGATTCCGGGGGGGCCGGAGGAGATACGCAGTATTTT
. | TRBD1 | TRBJ2-5 | TRBV7-7 | CASSSGQGWTQYF | TGTGCTAGCAGCTCGGGACAGGGCTGGACCCAGTACTTC
few | TRBD1 | TRBJ1-4 | TRBV7-9 | CASSGRDSSNEKLFF | TGTGCCAGCAGCGGACGGGACAGCTCTAATGAAAAACTGTTTTTT
. | . | TRBJ2-7 | TRBV27 | CASSPQVGAYEQYF | TGTGCCAGCAGTCCTCAAGTAGGGGCCTACGAGCAGTACTTC
once | . | TRBJ2-7 | TRBV7-2 | CASSNNPDSPEQYF | TGTGCCAGCAGCAACAACCCCGACAGCCCCGAGCAGTACTTC
few | . | TRBJ1-1 | TRBV6-1 | CASSGPPEGMNTEAFF | TGTGCCAGCAGTGGGCCTCCCGAGGGGATGAACACTGAAGCTTTCTTT
few | . | TRBJ2-7 | TRBV4-2 | CASSHSGLGYEQYF | TGTGCCAGCAGCCACTCAGGGCTTGGGTACGAGCAGTACTTC
. | . | TRBJ2-5 | TRBV28 | CASSRAYETQYF | TGTGCCAGCAGTCGGGCTTACGAGACCCAGTACTTC
. | . | TRBJ1-3 | TRBV12-3/TRBV12-4 | CASSRLGVSSGNTIYF | TGTGCCAGCAGCCGCTTAGGGGTTAGCTCTGGAAACACCATATATTTT
. | . | TRBJ2-3 | TRBV4-3 | CASSQDGVPGADTQYF | TGCGCCAGCAGCCAAGATGGGGTTCCGGGAGCCGATACGCAGTATTTT
few | . | TRBJ2-5 | TRBV10-3 | CATGTAYQETQYF | TGTGCCACCGGGACGGCGTACCAAGAGACCCAGTACTTC
. | TRBD2 | TRBJ2-2 | TRBV7-2 | CASSPRLADTGELFF | TGTGCCAGCAGCCCCCGACTAGCGGACACCGGGGAGCTGTTTTTT
. | TRBD2 | TRBJ2-3 | TRBV5-1 | CASSLAPPTSGGPSTDTQYF | TGCGCCAGCAGCTTGGCCCCGCCGACTAGCGGGGGCCCTAGCACAGATACGCAGTATTTT
. | . | TRBJ2-7 | TRBV7-2 | CASSYPGTADYEQYF | TGTGCCAGCAGCTATCCCGGGACCGCAGACTACGAGCAGTACTTC
few | . | TRBJ1-1 | TRBV20-1 | CSASQPGAVVTEAFF | TGCAGTGCTAGCCAACCGGGGGCCGTTGTGACTGAAGCTTTCTTT
. | TRBD1 | TRBJ1-1 | TRBV2 | CASSRDSGTEAFF | TGTGCCAGCAGTAGGGACAGCGGGACTGAAGCTTTCTTT
few | . | TRBJ2-2 | TRBV11-2 | CASSPVTGNAGELFF | TGTGCCAGCAGCCCAGTCACGGGGAACGCCGGGGAGCTGTTTTTT
few | TRBD2 | TRBJ2-7 | TRBV5-1 | CASSLGTTLYEQYF | TGCGCCAGCAGCTTAGGGACTACCCTATACGAGCAGTACTTC
. | . | TRBJ2-2 | TRBV30 | CAWYDLAGELFF | TGTGCCTGGTATGACCTGGCCGGGGAGCTGTTTTTT
. | TRBD2 | TRBJ2-1 | TRBV4-1 | CASSPAHGTSGGAQYNEQFF | TGCGCCAGCAGCCCCGCCCATGGGACTAGCGGGGGGGCACAATACAATGAGCAGTTCTTC
few | TRBD2 | TRBJ2-3 | TRBV6-1 | CASNGLAGGSTDTQYF | TGTGCCAGCAACGGACTAGCGGGGGGGAGCACAGATACGCAGTATTTT
few | TRBD1 | TRBJ1-1 | TRBV10-3 | CAISGTGTESHTEAFF | TGTGCCATCAGTGGTACCGGGACAGAGTCCCACACTGAAGCTTTCTTT
few | TRBD1 | TRBJ2-1 | TRBV4-1 | CASSQGRTGDRNEQFF | TGCGCCAGCAGCCAAGGTCGGACAGGGGACAGGAATGAGCAGTTCTTC
many | . | TRBJ2-1 | TRBV29-1 | CSVEGRGGVSYNEQFF | TGCAGCGTTGAAGGACGCGGAGGGGTGTCCTACAATGAGCAGTTCTTC
. | TRBD2 | TRBJ2-1 | TRBV10-3 | CAIRETSETHNEQFF | TGTGCCATCAGAGAGACTAGCGAAACCCACAATGAGCAGTTCTTC
. | . | TRBJ2-2 | TRBV12-3/TRBV12-4 | CASCTHLILADNTGELFF | TGTGCCAGCTGTACCCACCTCATTCTAGCTGATAACACCGGGGAGCTGTTTTTT
. | TRBD2 | TRBJ2-5 | TRBV6-2/TRBV6-3 | CASSPRRAATTSEETQYF | TGTGCCAGCAGCCCTCGAAGAGCAGCCACCACTAGCGAAGAGACCCAGTACTTC
. | . | TRBJ2-3 | TRBV15 | CATSRGEGVSDTQYF | TGTGCCACCAGCAGAGGGGAGGGGGTGTCAGATACGCAGTATTTT
. | . | TRBJ1-5 | TRBV27 | CASSLFRNQPQHF | TGTGCCAGCAGTCTATTTCGGAATCAGCCCCAGCATTTT
. | TRBD2 | TRBJ2-7 | TRBV20-1 | CSARTSGIRSGEQYF | TGCAGTGCTAGAACTAGCGGGATAAGAAGCGGCGAGCAGTACTTC
. | . | TRBJ2-3 | TRBV6-1 | CASSTGRSTDTQYF | TGTGCCAGCAGTACGGGACGGAGCACAGATACGCAGTATTTT